A selection of T cell receptor beta chains follows, all from one sample in a study of coeliac disease. The table came from immunoSEQ multiplex PCR; TCRdb's copy has only in-frame clones and leaves some out. The sample yields under 3,000 clones, 50% to 70% seen once. Input material: intraepithelial lymphocytes from the gut. These receptors were collected from a woman in her 70s with celiac disease on a gluten-free diet. Both conserved end residues are part of each CDR3. Each record gives: D gene, V gene, clone size, J gene, CDR3 DNA, CDR3 protein. The D gene is left open where the match is weak. Expanded clones get a size class; other rows say once, few or many, or leave the size out.

D: -
V: TRBV6-1
size: -
J: TRBJ1-5
DNA: TGTGCCAGCGGGTATCGGGGGGGGAATCAGCCCCAGCATTTT
CDR3: CASGYRGGNQPQHF

D: TRBD1
V: TRBV18
size: -
J: TRBJ2-5
DNA: TGTGCCAGCTCTATGCAGGGGGAAGAGACCCAGTACTTC
CDR3: CASSMQGEETQYF

D: TRBD1
V: TRBV28
size: -
J: TRBJ1-5
DNA: TGTGCCAGCAGTTTGGACAGGTATAATCAGCCCCAGCATTTT
CDR3: CASSLDRYNQPQHF

D: TRBD1
V: TRBV5-1
size: -
J: TRBJ1-1
DNA: TGTGCCAGCAGCTCCCCGGGACAGGGGGCAGTCACTGAAGCTTTCTTT
CDR3: CASSSPGQGAVTEAFF

D: -
V: TRBV7-9
size: -
J: TRBJ1-1
DNA: TGTGCCAGCAGTTCCCAGGCGAACACTGAAGCTTTCTTT
CDR3: CASSSQANTEAFF

D: -
V: TRBV28
size: few
J: TRBJ1-4
DNA: TGTGCCAGCAGTTTATTAACCGGGTATTATTTAATACGTGAAAAACTGTTTTTT
CDR3: CASSLLTGYYLIREKLFF

D: -
V: TRBV11-3
size: -
J: TRBJ2-6
DNA: TGTGCCAGCAGCTTAGGCGGAGGGAAAGGCTCTGGGGCCAACGTCCTGACTTTC
CDR3: CASSLGGGKGSGANVLTF

D: -
V: TRBV29-1
size: -
J: TRBJ2-6
DNA: TGCAGCGTCTCCACAGGACGGGGGGCCAACGTCCTGACTTTC
CDR3: CSVSTGRGANVLTF

D: TRBD1
V: TRBV6-5
size: -
J: TRBJ2-1
DNA: TGTGCCAGCAGACGGACAGGGGGTATCAACAATGAGCAGTTCTTC
CDR3: CASRRTGGINNEQFF

D: -
V: TRBV19
size: -
J: TRBJ1-3
DNA: TGTGCCAGTACGGCGACAGGCAACTCTGGAAACACCATATATTTT
CDR3: CASTATGNSGNTIYF

D: TRBD1
V: TRBV4-1
size: -
J: TRBJ2-7
DNA: TGCGCCAGCAGCCAAGCCCTCGGGACAGCTTCCTACGAGCAGTACTTC
CDR3: CASSQALGTASYEQYF

D: TRBD1
V: TRBV28
size: -
J: TRBJ2-7
DNA: TGTGCCAGCAGATCCCCCGGGACAGGGGTGGGTGAGCAGTACTTC
CDR3: CASRSPGTGVGEQYF

D: TRBD1
V: TRBV7-2
size: -
J: TRBJ1-6
DNA: TGTGCCAGCAGCCCACAAGGGACAGGGGCTTCACCCCTCCACTTT
CDR3: CASSPQGTGASPLHF

D: -
V: TRBV7-9
size: -
J: TRBJ1-2
DNA: TGTGCCAGCAGCTTAGGGGGGGTTTCCGGTTTTGGCTACACCTTC
CDR3: CASSLGGVSGFGYTF

D: -
V: TRBV4-3
size: -
J: TRBJ1-2
DNA: TGCGCCAGCAGCCAAGATCTGCGGGCCCGCTATGGCTACACCTTC
CDR3: CASSQDLRARYGYTF

D: TRBD1
V: TRBV5-4
size: -
J: TRBJ1-2
DNA: TGTGCCAGCTTAAAAGGGGGCGACTATGGCTACACCTTC
CDR3: CASLKGGDYGYTF

D: TRBD2
V: TRBV2
size: -
J: TRBJ2-3
DNA: TGTGCCAGCAGTGAATCAAGCGGGAGGGCCCCCACAGATACGCAGTATTTT
CDR3: CASSESSGRAPTDTQYF

D: -
V: TRBV23-1
size: -
J: TRBJ2-5
DNA: TGCGCCAGCAGTCAATCTCGGACTGGGAAAGAGACCCAGTACTTC
CDR3: CASSQSRTGKETQYF

D: -
V: TRBV19
size: few
J: TRBJ2-1
DNA: TGTGCCAGTAGTCTCCTTAACAGGGCCGCTGGGCCCTACAATGAGCAGTTCTTC
CDR3: CASSLLNRAAGPYNEQFF

D: TRBD2
V: TRBV28
size: few
J: TRBJ2-3
DNA: TGTGCCAGCAGTTTTTACCCTTTTTCGCTAGCGGGAGACACAGATACGCAGTATTTT
CDR3: CASSFYPFSLAGDTDTQYF

D: -
V: TRBV7-9
size: -
J: TRBJ1-1
DNA: TGTGCCAGCAGCCCCCCGGCGGGGTCTTCCACTGAAGCTTTCTTT
CDR3: CASSPPAGSSTEAFF

D: -
V: TRBV5-4
size: -
J: TRBJ2-2
DNA: TGTGCCAGCAGCTTGATGGGACAGAACACCGGGGAGCTGTTTTTT
CDR3: CASSLMGQNTGELFF

D: TRBD1
V: TRBV19
size: once
J: TRBJ1-2
DNA: TGTGCCAGTAGTATAGGGACAGGGGGTTTCTACACCTTC
CDR3: CASSIGTGGFYTF

D: -
V: TRBV30
size: -
J: TRBJ2-7
DNA: TGTGCCTGGAGCCTCGGACAGTCCTACGAGCAGTACTTC
CDR3: CAWSLGQSYEQYF

D: -
V: TRBV4-2
size: -
J: TRBJ2-5
DNA: TGTGCCAGCAGCCAAAGGGGCAACGACTTAGGAGAGACCCAGTACTTC
CDR3: CASSQRGNDLGETQYF

D: -
V: TRBV2
size: -
J: TRBJ2-2
DNA: TGTGCCAGCAGAGTGACTGTGGCGGCGGGGGAGCTGTTTTTT
CDR3: CASRVTVAAGELFF

D: -
V: TRBV27
size: -
J: TRBJ2-1
DNA: TGTGCCAGCAGTCCGGAGGGGGCAACTACAAATGAGCAGTTCTTC
CDR3: CASSPEGATTNEQFF

D: -
V: TRBV11-1
size: -
J: TRBJ2-5
DNA: TGTGCCAGCAGCTCGCGTGGTTCAGGGGAGACCCAGTACTTC
CDR3: CASSSRGSGETQYF

D: TRBD2
V: TRBV19
size: -
J: TRBJ2-1
DNA: TGTGCCAGTCGGACTAGCGGGAGCCGAAATGAGCAGTTCTTC
CDR3: CASRTSGSRNEQFF

D: -
V: TRBV7-6
size: -
J: TRBJ2-3
DNA: TGTGCCAGCAGCTTAGAGTACGGGATCGGGGGAGTCCGGACAGATACGCAGTATTTT
CDR3: CASSLEYGIGGVRTDTQYF

D: -
V: TRBV4-2
size: -
J: TRBJ2-5
DNA: TGTGCCAGCAGCCAAGATCGGCAGGGGGGCCTCCAAGAGACCCAGTACTTC
CDR3: CASSQDRQGGLQETQYF

D: -
V: TRBV7-8
size: -
J: TRBJ1-1
DNA: TGTGCCAGCAGCTATTATATCTGGGCGAACACTGAAGCTTTCTTT
CDR3: CASSYYIWANTEAFF

D: TRBD2
V: TRBV19
size: -
J: TRBJ2-2
DNA: TGTGCCAGTAGGTTGTTAGCGGGAGTCGACACCGGGGAGCTGTTTTTT
CDR3: CASRLLAGVDTGELFF